A selection of T cell receptor beta chains follows, all from one sample in a study of CD8+ T cells in alopecia areata. Clones were sequenced by immunoSEQ multiplex PCR, and TCRdb holds only the in-frame ones, with some missing. The sample shows 150,000 to 190,000 clones, under 60% of them seen only once. Specimen: CD8+ T cells sorted from blood, collected at week 0. These TCRs come from a human donor with alopecia areata. The CDR3 runs from the conserved cysteine through the conserved F or W. The order of the fields is D gene, clone size, V gene, J gene, CDR3 protein, CDR3 DNA. D genes are given only for firm matches. Clone sizes are given selectively: once, few, many, or a class where the clone is expanded.

>TRBD1|.|TRBV7-3|TRBJ1-6
CASSLWDRNSPLHF
TGTGCCAGCAGCTTATGGGACAGGAATTCACCCCTCCACTTT
>.|once|TRBV30|TRBJ2-7
CAWSVGSVETYEQYF
TGTGCCTGGAGTGTAGGTTCGGTCGAAACCTACGAGCAGTACTTC
>.|.|TRBV30|TRBJ1-2
CAWSVLQGLGYGYTF
TGTGCCTGGAGTGTACTTCAGGGGTTAGGCTATGGCTACACCTTC
>.|few|TRBV5-1|TRBJ2-1
CASSYGQINEQFF
TGCGCCAGCAGCTATGGACAGATCAATGAGCAGTTCTTC
>.|few|TRBV6-5|TRBJ1-2
CASGETAYGYTF
TGTGCCAGCGGTGAGACAGCCTATGGCTACACCTTC
>.|.|TRBV12-5|TRBJ2-2
CASGLVREGPPPNTGELFF
TGTGCTAGTGGTTTGGTACGCGAGGGCCCCCCGCCGAACACCGGGGAGCTGTTTTTT
>TRBD1|.|TRBV4-3|TRBJ1-3
CASSQDQGARDTIYF
TGCGCCAGCAGCCAAGATCAGGGGGCGCGTGACACCATATATTTT
>.|.|TRBV27|TRBJ2-2
CATSREGARNTGELFF
TGTGCCACGAGCAGGGAGGGGGCGCGGAACACCGGGGAGCTGTTTTTT
>TRBD1|.|TRBV5-1|TRBJ1-1
CASSQTGTGVLNTEAFF
TGCGCCAGCAGCCAAACCGGGACAGGGGTACTGAACACTGAAGCTTTCTTT
>TRBD1|.|TRBV2|TRBJ2-2
CASSRTGNGGELFF
TGTGCCAGCAGCCGGACAGGGAACGGCGGGGAGCTGTTTTTT
>TRBD2|.|TRBV9|TRBJ2-3
CASSAFERGTDTQYF
TGTGCCAGCAGCGCCTTCGAGCGGGGGACAGATACGCAGTATTTT
>.|few|TRBV27|TRBJ1-4
CASSLRGAGGEKLFF
TGTGCCAGCAGTTTACGGGGGGCAGGTGGCGAAAAACTGTTTTTT
>.|.|TRBV29-1|TRBJ1-1
CSVAPQGNTEAFF
TGCAGCGTGGCACCGCAGGGGAACACTGAAGCTTTCTTT
>.|.|TRBV10-3|TRBJ2-7
CAIRTNTEYEQYF
TGTGCCATCAGGACTAACACAGAATACGAGCAGTACTTC